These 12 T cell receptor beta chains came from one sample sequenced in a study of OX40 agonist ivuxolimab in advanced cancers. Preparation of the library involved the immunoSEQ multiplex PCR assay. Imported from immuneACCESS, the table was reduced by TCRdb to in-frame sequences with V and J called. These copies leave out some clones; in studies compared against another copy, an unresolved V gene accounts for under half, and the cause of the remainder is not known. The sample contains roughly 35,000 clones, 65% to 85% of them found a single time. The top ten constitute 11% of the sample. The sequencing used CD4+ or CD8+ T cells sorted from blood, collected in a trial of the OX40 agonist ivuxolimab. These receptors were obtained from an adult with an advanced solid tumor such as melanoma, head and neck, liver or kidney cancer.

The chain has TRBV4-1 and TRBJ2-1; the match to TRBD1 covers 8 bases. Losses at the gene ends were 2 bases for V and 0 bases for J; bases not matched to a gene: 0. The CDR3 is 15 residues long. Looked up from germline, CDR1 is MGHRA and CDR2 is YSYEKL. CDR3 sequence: CASSQTGGSYNEQFF. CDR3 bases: TGCGCCAGCAGCCAAACAGGGGGCTCCTACAATGAGCAGTTCTTC.

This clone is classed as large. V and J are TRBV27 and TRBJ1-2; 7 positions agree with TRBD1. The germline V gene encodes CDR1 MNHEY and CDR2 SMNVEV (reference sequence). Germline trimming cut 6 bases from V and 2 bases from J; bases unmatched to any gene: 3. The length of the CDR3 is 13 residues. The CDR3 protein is CASSPQGNYGYTF. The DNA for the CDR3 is TGTGCCAGCAGCCCACAGGGGAACTATGGCTACACCTTC.

The CDR3 loop reads CASILRNTIYF. CDR3 DNA sequence: TGTGCCAGCATTTTACGGAACACCATATATTTT. The V call is TRBV6-5, the J call TRBJ1-3; D is unclear. Germline values: CDR1 MNHEY, CDR2 SVGAGI. V gave up 7 bases and J gave up 7 bases, with 8 bases separating them. The CDR3 is made up of 11 amino acids.

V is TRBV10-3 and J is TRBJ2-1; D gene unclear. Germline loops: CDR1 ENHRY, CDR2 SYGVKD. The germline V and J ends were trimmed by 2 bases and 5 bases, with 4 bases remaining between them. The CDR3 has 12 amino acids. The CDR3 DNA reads TGTGCCATCAGTGAGACAGACAATGAGCAGTTCTTC. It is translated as CAISETDNEQFF.

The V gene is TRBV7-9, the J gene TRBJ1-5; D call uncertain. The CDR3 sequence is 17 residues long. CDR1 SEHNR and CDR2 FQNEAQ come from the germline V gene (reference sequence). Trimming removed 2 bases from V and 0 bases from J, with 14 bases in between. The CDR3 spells CASSLSMGTYSNQPQHF. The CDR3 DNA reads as TGTGCCAGCAGCTTATCGATGGGAACCTATAGCAATCAGCCCCAGCATTTT. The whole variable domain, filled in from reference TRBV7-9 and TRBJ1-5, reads DTGVSQNPRHKITKRGQNVTFRCDPISEHNRLYWYRQTLGQGPEFLTYFQNEAQLEKSRLLSDRFSAERPKGSFSTLEIQRTEQGDSAMYLCASSLSMGTYSNQPQHFGDGTRLSIL.

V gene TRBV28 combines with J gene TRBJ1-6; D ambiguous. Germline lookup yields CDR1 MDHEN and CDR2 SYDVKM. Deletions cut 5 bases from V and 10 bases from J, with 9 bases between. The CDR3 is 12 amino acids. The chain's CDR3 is CASSPHSSPLHF. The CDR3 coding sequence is TGTGCCAGCAGTCCCCACAGCTCACCCCTCCACTTT.

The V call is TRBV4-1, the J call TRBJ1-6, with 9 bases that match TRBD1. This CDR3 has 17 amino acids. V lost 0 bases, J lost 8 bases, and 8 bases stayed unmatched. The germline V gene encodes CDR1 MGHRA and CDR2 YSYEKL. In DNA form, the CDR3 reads TGCGCCAGCAGCCAAGACCGCAGGACAGGGGAGTATTCACCCCTCCACTTT. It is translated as CASSQDRRTGEYSPLHF.

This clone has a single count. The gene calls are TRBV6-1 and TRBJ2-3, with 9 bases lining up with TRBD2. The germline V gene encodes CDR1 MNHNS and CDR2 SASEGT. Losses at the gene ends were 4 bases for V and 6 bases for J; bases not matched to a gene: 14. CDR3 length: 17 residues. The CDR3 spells CASSGWDPAGGPDTQYF. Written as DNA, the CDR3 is TGTGCCAGCAGTGGTTGGGATCCAGCGGGGGGACCCGATACGCAGTATTTT.

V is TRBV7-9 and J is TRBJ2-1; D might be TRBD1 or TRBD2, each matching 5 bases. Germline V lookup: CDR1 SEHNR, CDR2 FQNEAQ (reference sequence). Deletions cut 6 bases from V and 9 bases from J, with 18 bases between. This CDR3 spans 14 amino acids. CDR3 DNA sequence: TGTGCCAGCAGTACCGGGACCCACCGGGTTGAGCAGTTCTTC. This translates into CASSTGTHRVEQFF.

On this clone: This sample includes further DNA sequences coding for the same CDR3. For the CDR3, the DNA is TGCGCCAGCAGACGCCAGAGTCACACTGAAGCTTTCTTT. It codes for CASRRQSHTEAFF. The chain has TRBV5-1 and TRBJ1-1, with unresolved D. V was cut by 5 bases and J by 3 bases, with 11 bases left in between. CDR3 length: 13 amino acids. Germline lookup yields CDR1 SGHRS and CDR2 YFSETQ. The complete variable domain, with remaining parts taken from reference TRBV5-1 and TRBJ1-1, reads KAGVTQTPRYLIKTRGQQVTLSCSPISGHRSVSWYQQTPGQGLQFLFEYFSETQRNKGNFPGRFSGRQFSNSRSEMNVSTLELGDSALYLCASRRQSHTEAFFGQGTRLTVV.

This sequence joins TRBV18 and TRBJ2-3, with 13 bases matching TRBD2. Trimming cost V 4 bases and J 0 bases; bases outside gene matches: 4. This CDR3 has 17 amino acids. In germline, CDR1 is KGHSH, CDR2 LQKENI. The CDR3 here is CASSLRTSGGSTDTQYF. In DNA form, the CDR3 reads TGTGCCAGCTCACTCCGGACTAGCGGGGGTAGCACAGATACGCAGTATTTT.

The CDR3 protein is CASSSGTGGNTIYF. In DNA, the CDR3 is TGTGCCAGCAGTTCCGGGACGGGTGGAAACACCATATATTTT. The genes are TRBV27 and TRBJ1-3, with D maybe TRBD1 (5 bases). Trimming pared 4 bases from V and 3 bases from J, leaving 10 bases between. The germline V gene encodes CDR1 MNHEY and CDR2 SMNVEV (reference sequence). This CDR3 is built from 14 residues.